In its sample, the clone carrying this TCR beta chain was seen a few times. The CDR3 runs 16 residues. V trimming: 1 base; J trimming: 6 bases; junction bases outside the gene matches: 7. Germline loops: CDR1 SEHNR, CDR2 FQNEAQ (reference sequence). This entry belongs to a study of blood T cell repertoires in COVID-19. For the study at large: There were acute and convalescent COVID-19 samples, and they came from the United States, Italy and Spain. PBMCs, B-cell-depleted T cells, or T cells were the source of the cDNA or gDNA that made up the material.

As originally analysed: From reference gene primer amplification, estimates of nucleated cell counts were derived. The repertoire was sequenced with immunoSEQ multiplex PCR; TCRdb's copy has only in-frame clones and lacks some. From that table come the V and J calls and clone size; the DNA was used to work out D and trimming. Of fewer than 150,000 clones in the sample, 70% to 85% were seen once. The chain couples TRBV7-9 to TRBJ1-5; 9 nucleotides line up with TRBD1. This clonotype was obtained from a man between 60 and 70 years old who had recovered from COVID-19. The source material was peripheral blood. CDR3 DNA sequence: TGTGCCAGCAGCTTAGATACAGGGGGCGCGGTTCAGCCCCAGCATTTT. As protein: CASSLDTGGAVQPQHF. Full variable domain (outside the CDR3, taken from reference TRBV7-9 and TRBJ1-5): DTGVSQNPRHKITKRGQNVTFRCDPISEHNRLYWYRQTLGQGPEFLTYFQNEAQLEKSRLLSDRFSAERPKGSFSTLEIQRTEQGDSAMYLCASSLDTGGAVQPQHFGDGTRLSIL.